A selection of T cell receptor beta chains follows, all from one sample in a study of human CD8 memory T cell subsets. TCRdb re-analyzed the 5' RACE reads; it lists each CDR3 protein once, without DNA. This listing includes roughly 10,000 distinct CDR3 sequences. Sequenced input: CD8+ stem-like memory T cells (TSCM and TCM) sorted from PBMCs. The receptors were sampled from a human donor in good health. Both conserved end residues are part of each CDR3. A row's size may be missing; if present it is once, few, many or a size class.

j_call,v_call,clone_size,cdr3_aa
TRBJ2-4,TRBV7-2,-,CASSLPVAKNIQYF
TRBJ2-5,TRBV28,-,CASEQEAGNQETQYF
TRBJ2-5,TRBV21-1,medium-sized,CARTGQGTETQYF
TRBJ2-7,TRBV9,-,CASSVASGGSYEQYF
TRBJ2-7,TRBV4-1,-,CASSQGRDFPYEQYF
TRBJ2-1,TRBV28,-,CASRPLGSGRDEQFF
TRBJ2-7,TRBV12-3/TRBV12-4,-,CASSPPGYYEQYF
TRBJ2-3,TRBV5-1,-,CASSSTGLDTQYF
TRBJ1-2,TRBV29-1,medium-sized,CSVESGNEGYTF
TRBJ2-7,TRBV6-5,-,CASSTFRGYEQYF
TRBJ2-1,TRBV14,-,CASSQEWGQGPGGQDEQFF
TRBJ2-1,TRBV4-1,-,CASSLSGTSDNEQFF
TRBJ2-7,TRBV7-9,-,CASSSKGSSQGESSYEQYF
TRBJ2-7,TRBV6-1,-,CASPRTSETYEQYF
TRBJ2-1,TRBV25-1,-,CASSGPRWGRAYNEQFF
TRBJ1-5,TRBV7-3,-,CASSLDRTNQPQHF
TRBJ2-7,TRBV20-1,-,CSASGRYSYEQYF
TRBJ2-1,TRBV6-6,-,CASNPTVSSYNEQFF
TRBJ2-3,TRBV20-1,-,CSASGTGTHTDTQYF
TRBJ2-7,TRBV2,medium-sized,CASGIPSGGNEQYF
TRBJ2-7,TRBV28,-,CASSLGGGASEQYF
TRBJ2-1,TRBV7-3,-,CASSYGGSSYNEQFF
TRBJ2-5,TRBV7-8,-,CASSLTGGHGSETQYF
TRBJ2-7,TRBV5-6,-,CASSLADLYEQYF
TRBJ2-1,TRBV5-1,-,CASSSQISGVSYNEQFF
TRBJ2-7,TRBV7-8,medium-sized,CASSQSQGPSYEQYF
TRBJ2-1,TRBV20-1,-,CSAYLAGGPRYNEQFF
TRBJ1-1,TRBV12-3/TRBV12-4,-,CASSPQRRSGEAFF
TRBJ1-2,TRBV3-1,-,CASSQSMAGYTF
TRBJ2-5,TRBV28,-,CASSSGGRQEIQYF
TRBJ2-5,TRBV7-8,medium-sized,CASSLVGLAGVGETQYF
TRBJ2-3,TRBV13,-,CASSTTPGQGTSGNTDTQYF
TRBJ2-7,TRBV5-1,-,CASSTGQGVSEQYF
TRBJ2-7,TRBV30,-,CAWSVRGGTGEQYF
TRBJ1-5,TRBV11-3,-,CASSLDNNQPQHF
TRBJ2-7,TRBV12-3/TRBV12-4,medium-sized,CASSLGGPSEQYF
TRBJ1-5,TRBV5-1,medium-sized,CASSLGQGARNQPQHF
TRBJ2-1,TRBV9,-,CASSGGLAALKLEQFF
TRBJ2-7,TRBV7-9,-,CASSLAAGARYEQYF
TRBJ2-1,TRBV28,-,CASRTYQTGGAGLAGGEQFF
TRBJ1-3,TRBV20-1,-,CSARDLAASGNTIYF
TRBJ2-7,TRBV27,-,CASRKDSNSYEQYF
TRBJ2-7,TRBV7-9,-,CASSPRTGGHEQYF
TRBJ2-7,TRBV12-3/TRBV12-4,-,CASSLASSYEQYF
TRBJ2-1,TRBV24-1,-,CATSEGVTNEQFF
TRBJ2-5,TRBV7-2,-,CASSAGGGSQETQYF
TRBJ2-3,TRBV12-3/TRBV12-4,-,CASSFLAGGITDTQYF
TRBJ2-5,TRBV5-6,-,CASSDQETQYF